Listed here are 14 T cell receptor beta chains from one sample, sequenced in a study of T cells in Graves' hyperthyroidism and ophthalmopathy. Amplified regions were TCR beta CDR3 sequences from RNA transcripts. During a first-round RT-PCR of the TCR CDR3, the HTBI primer set was used. TCRdb re-called the multiplex PCR reads with MiXCR, one entry per CDR3 protein. The sample yields approximately 620,000 distinct CDR3 sequences, 11% to 15% seen once. Specimen: blood. These receptors were obtained from a woman in her twenties or thirties with Graves' hyperthyroidism that later progressed to Graves' ophthalmopathy.

This clonotype was seen many times. The genes are TRBV7-8 and TRBJ2-7; TRBD2 matches 10 bases. V trimming: 4 bases; J trimming: 3 bases; junction bases outside the gene matches: 6. In germline, CDR1 is SGHVS, CDR2 FQNEAQ. The CDR3 loop spans 15 amino acids. CDR3 amino acids: CASSYQAGGNYEQYF. CDR3 in DNA: TGTGCCAGCAGCTACCAAGCGGGGGGGAACTACGAGCAGTACTTC.

This clonotype was counted many times. The rearrangement uses TRBV20-1 and TRBJ2-1; tentatively, D is TRBD1 (6 bases). The length of the CDR3 is 12 residues. Trimming removed 4 bases from V and 2 bases from J, with 6 bases in between. Germline lookup yields CDR1 DFQATT and CDR2 SNEGSKA (reference sequence). The CDR3 loop is CSAKGAYNEQFF. In DNA form, the CDR3 reads TGCAGTGCTAAGGGGGCCTACAATGAGCAGTTCTTC.

This clonotype was detected ten times or more. The gene calls are TRBV7-2 and TRBJ2-1; 8 bases match TRBD2. V gave up 1 base and J gave up 2 bases; unmatched junction bases: 4. CDR1 SGHTA and CDR2 FQGNSA come from the germline V gene. The CDR3 extends over 16 amino acids. The CDR3, as DNA: TGTGCCAGCAGCTTAGTGGGTAGCGGGGCCTACAATGAGCAGTTCTTC. Protein product: CASSLVGSGAYNEQFF.

This clonotype was observed a few times. The rearrangement links TRBV7-9 to TRBJ2-2; TRBD2 matches at 11 bases. The CDR3 loop spans 17 amino acids. CDR1 is SEHNR, CDR2 FQNEAQ, per germline (reference sequence). With V trimmed by 5 bases and J by 7 bases, 12 bases remained unmatched. The CDR3 bases are TGTGCCAGCAGCCCCGCCCCAATAGCGGGAGGGGACGGGGAGCTGTTTTTT. This gives the protein CASSPAPIAGGDGELFF.

With regard to this clonotype: Being one base from a much bigger clone, this may be a read error. The V gene is TRBV7-2, the J gene TRBJ2-1; TRBD2 matches at 9 bases. Per germline, CDR1 SGHTA and CDR2 FQGNSA. This CDR3 has 17 amino acids. Written as DNA, the CDR3 is TGTGCCAGCAGCTTAACGGGCGGACTAGCGACGTACAATGAGCAGTCCTTC. This sequence encodes CASSLTGGLATYNEQSF.

The gene calls are TRBV30 and TRBJ1-1, with D maybe TRBD1 (5 bases). V was clipped by 7 bases and J by 3 bases, with 12 bases between them. Germline assignment: CDR1 GTSNPN and CDR2 SVGIG (reference sequence). This CDR3 has 12 amino acids. As DNA, the CDR3 is TGTGCCTCAGTCGGGGGGTACACTGAAGCTTTCTTT. This codes for CASVGGYTEAFF.

On this clonotype itself: With a much larger clone just one base away, this may be a read error. The V and J genes are TRBV11-2 and TRBJ2-7; 10 nucleotides align to TRBD1. The CDR3 is 18 residues long. Germline trimming cut 2 bases from V and 2 bases from J; bases unmatched to any gene: 12. Per the germline V gene, CDR1 is SGHAT and CDR2 is FQNNGV. DNA of the CDR3: TGTGCCAGCAGCTTACCCGGACAGGGGGGATCCCTACCCTACGAGCAGTACTTC. This gives the protein CASSLPGQGGSLPYEQYF.

This rearrangement joins TRBV7-2 to TRBJ2-7; the match to TRBD2 covers 8 bases. The CDR3 extends over 16 amino acids. Germline CDR1 is SGHTA and CDR2 is FQGNSA. Trimming cost V 3 bases and J 4 bases; bases outside gene matches: 11. The CDR3 sequence is CASSFIPGVAGYEQYF. The CDR3 bases are TGTGCCAGCAGCTTTATCCCGGGTGTAGCGGGGTACGAGCAGTACTTC.

This clonotype appeared many times. The genes are TRBV24-1 and TRBJ2-1; a weak D match, TRBD2 (5 bases). V lost 1 base, J lost 0 bases, and 9 bases lay in between. Germline V gene data show CDR1 as KGHDR and CDR2 as SFDVKD. This CDR3 is built from 16 residues. The CDR3 region has the DNA TGTGCCACCAGTGATTTTACGGGGAGCTCCTACAATGAGCAGTTCTTC. This translates into CATSDFTGSSYNEQFF.

This clonotype was seen only a few times. The chain couples TRBV9 to TRBJ1-5, with D maybe TRBD1 (5 bases). Deletions cut 0 bases from V and 6 bases from J, with 16 bases between. The CDR3 has 16 residues. CDR1 is SGDLS and CDR2 is YYNGEE in the germline V gene. CDR3 nucleotide sequence: TGTGCCAGCAGCGTAGTACCGAACTGGGGGGTTCAGCCCCAGCATTTT. Residues: CASSVVPNWGVQPQHF.

At least ten counts were recorded for this clonotype. The chain employs TRBV6-1 and TRBJ2-1, with TRBD1 matching over 8 bases. V shed 3 bases, J shed 5 bases, and the junction held 12 bases outside the gene matches. The CDR3 loop spans 17 amino acids. The germline CDR1 and CDR2 sequences are MNHNS and SASEGT. The CDR3 here is CASSDFLRDRRNNEQFF. The CDR3 DNA is TGTGCCAGCAGTGACTTCCTACGGGACAGGAGAAACAATGAGCAGTTCTTC.

This clonotype was seen many times. The chain couples TRBV20-1 to TRBJ2-7, with TRBD1 as a possible D gene (5 bases). Germline CDR1 DFQATT, CDR2 SNEGSKA (reference sequence). V lost 0 bases and J 1 base, leaving 13 bases between the germline ends. There are 15 residues in the CDR3. CDR3 residues: CSARDVDKPSYEQYF. The CDR3 DNA reads as TGCAGTGCTAGAGATGTGGACAAGCCTTCCTACGAGCAGTACTTC.

This clonotype was picked up many times. This chain uses TRBV19 with TRBJ2-3; D perhaps matches TRBD1 (5 bases). Germline assignment: CDR1 LNHDA and CDR2 SQIVND (reference sequence). Trimming stripped 7 bases from V and 3 bases from J, with 11 bases between. The CDR3 has 13 residues. This chain's CDR3 is CASNKGQTDTQYF. DNA for the CDR3: TGTGCCAGTAATAAGGGGCAGACAGATACGCAGTATTTT.

This clonotype occurred many times. The V gene is TRBV12-3 or TRBV12-4, the J gene TRBJ2-7, with D maybe TRBD2 (6 bases). CDR3 size: 16 residues. Between the trimmed V and J ends, which lost 6 bases and 4 bases, there was a span of 22 bases. The chain's CDR3 is CASSPVIWREGYEQYF. The CDR3 DNA reads TGTGCCAGCAGCCCTGTTATTTGGCGGGAAGGGTACGAGCAGTACTTC.